This TCR beta chain was profiled in a study of blood T cell repertoires in COVID-19. The CDR3 has 15 amino acids. The trim removed 1 base at V and 2 bases at J, leaving 5 bases unmatched. CDR1 WSHSY and CDR2 SAAADI come from the germline V gene. Clones were sequenced by immunoSEQ multiplex PCR, and TCRdb holds only the in-frame ones, with some missing. The table lists about 300,000 clones, 90% of them singletons, with approximately 7.5% in the top ten. This TCR was recovered from a woman in her 30s with COVID-19, enrolled during active disease. This chain connects TRBV10-2 to TRBJ2-7; 7 bases are shared with TRBD2. The material sequenced was peripheral blood. The CDR3, as DNA: TGCGCCAGCAGTGAGTATGCGGGAGCGCCCTACGAGCAGTACTTC. This translates into CASSEYAGAPYEQYF.